This T cell receptor (beta chain) is from a study of tumor-infiltrating lymphocytes in primary liver carcinoma. For blood RNA, unsorted whole blood served as the source, and germline DNA was extracted too. A word on this clonotype: A junction boundary mismatches the germline segment, possibly from a read error.

Using a constant-region primer together with ProtoScript II reverse transcriptase, TCR beta cDNA was made from about 490 ng of total RNA. Generation of the TCR beta libraries relied on three nested multiplex PCR rounds using slightly modified ARM-PCR. PCR rounds one and two used TRBV1-TRBV30 forward primers with a C-beta reverse primer for approximately 10 cycles each. In TCRdb, the multiplex PCR reads were re-called with MiXCR into one record per CDR3 protein. The profile covers 300,000 to 400,000 distinct CDR3 sequences, with over 55% appearing a single time and about 8.4% taken by the ten largest. Germline V gene lookup returns CDR1 WSHSY and CDR2 SAAADI. The CDR3 loop spans 16 amino acids.

The TCR was taken from a man aged 40-49 years with primary liver carcinoma and hepatitis B virus infection. Sequencing input: peripheral blood. The J gene is TRBJ2-7, the V gene TRBV10-2; D might be TRBD1 (5 bases). The CDR3 sequence: CANSETPRGSSYEQYF. In DNA, the CDR3 is TGCGCCAACAGTGAGACCCCAAGGGGCAGCTCCTACGAGCAGTACTTC.